This TCR beta chain was profiled in a study of T-cell reconstitution after alpha-beta-depleted transplantation in children. The authors prepared the TCRbeta library with unique molecular identifiers. TCRdb reprocessed the PCR reads with MiXCR, giving one entry per CDR3 protein. Of about 610,000 distinct CDR3 sequences listed, about 10% are singletons. Germline CDR1 and CDR2: MDHEN and SYDVKM. V shed 9 bases and J shed 15 bases, with 24 bases lying between them. The CDR3 is 13 amino acids. This clonotype was seen only a few times. The receptor was isolated from a human donor who donated a stem cell graft to a child with acute myeloid leukemia. This chain joins TRBV28 and TRBJ2-4; D may be TRBD2 (5 bases). Sample: PBMCs from the stem cell graft donor, taken from the stem cell graft. CDR3 residues: CASSGGGFGGLYF. CDR3 DNA sequence: TGTGCCAGTTCAGGAGGTGGTTTCGGCGGGCTGTACTTC.